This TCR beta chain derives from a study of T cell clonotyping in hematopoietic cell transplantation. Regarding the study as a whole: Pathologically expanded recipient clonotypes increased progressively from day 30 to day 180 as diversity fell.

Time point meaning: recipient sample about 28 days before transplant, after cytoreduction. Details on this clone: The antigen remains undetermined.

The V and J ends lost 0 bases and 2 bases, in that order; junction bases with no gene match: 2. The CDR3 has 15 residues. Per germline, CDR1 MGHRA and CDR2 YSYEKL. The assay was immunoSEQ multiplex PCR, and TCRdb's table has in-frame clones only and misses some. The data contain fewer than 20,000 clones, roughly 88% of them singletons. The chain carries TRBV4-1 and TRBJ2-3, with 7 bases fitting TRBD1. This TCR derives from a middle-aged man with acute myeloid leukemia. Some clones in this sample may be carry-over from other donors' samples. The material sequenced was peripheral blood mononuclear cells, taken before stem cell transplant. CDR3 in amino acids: CASSQETGYTDTQYF. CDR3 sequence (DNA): TGCGCCAGCAGCCAAGAGACAGGGTACACAGATACGCAGTATTTT.